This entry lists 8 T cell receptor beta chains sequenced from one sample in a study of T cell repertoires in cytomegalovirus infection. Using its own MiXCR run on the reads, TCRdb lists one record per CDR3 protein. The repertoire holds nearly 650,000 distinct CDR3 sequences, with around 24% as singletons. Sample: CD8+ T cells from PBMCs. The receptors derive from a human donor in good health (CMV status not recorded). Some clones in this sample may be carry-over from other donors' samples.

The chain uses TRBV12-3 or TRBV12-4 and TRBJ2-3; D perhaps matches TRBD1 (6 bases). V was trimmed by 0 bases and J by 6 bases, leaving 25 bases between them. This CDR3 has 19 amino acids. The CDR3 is CASSLATGLVASPEDTQYF. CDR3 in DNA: TGTGCCAGCAGTTTAGCAACAGGGTTGGTAGCGAGCCCCGAGGATACGCAGTATTTT.

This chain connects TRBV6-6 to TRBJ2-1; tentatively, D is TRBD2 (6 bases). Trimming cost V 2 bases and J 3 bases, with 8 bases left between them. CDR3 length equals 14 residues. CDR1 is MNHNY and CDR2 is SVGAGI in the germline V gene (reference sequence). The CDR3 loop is CASSYRDFYNEQFF. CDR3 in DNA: TGTGCCAGCAGTTACCGGGACTTCTACAATGAGCAGTTCTTC.

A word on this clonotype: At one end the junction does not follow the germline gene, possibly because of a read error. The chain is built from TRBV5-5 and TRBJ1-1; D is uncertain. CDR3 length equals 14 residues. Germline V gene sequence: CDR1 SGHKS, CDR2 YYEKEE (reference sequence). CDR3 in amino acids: CVSSGEVWDTEAFF. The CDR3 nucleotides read TGTGTCAGCAGCGGAGAGGTCTGGGACACTGAAGCTTTCTTT. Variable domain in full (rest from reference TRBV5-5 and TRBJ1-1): DAGVTQSPTHLIKTRGQQVTLRCSPISGHKSVSWYQQVLGQGPQFIFQYYEKEERGRGNFPDRFSARQFPNYSSELNVNALLLGDSALYLCVSSGEVWDTEAFFGQGTRLTVV.

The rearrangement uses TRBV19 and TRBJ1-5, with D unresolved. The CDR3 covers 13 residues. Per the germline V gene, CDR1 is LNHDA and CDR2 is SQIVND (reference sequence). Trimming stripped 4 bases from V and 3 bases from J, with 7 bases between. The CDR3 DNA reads TGTGCCAGTAGTACGATTCCCAATCAGCCCCAGCATTTT. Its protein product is CASSTIPNQPQHF.

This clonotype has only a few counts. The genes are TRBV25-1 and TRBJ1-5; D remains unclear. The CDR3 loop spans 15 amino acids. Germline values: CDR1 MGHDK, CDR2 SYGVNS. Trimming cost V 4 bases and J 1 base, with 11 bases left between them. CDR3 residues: CASSGWADSNQPQHF. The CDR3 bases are TGTGCCAGCAGTGGTTGGGCAGACAGCAATCAGCCCCAGCATTTT.

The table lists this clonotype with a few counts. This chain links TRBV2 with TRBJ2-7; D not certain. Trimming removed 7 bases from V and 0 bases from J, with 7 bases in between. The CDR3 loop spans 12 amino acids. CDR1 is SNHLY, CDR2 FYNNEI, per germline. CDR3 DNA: TGTGCCAGCACGGGCAACTCCTACGAGCAGTACGTC. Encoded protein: CASTGNSYEQYV.

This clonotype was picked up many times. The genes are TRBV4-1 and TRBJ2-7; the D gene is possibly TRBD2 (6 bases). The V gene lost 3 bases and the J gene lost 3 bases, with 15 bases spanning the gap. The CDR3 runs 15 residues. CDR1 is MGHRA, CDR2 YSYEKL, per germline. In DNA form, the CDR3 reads TGCGCCAGCAGCCAGTGGGGAGGATCCAACTACGAGCAGTACTTC. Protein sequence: CASSQWGGSNYEQYF.

CDR3 sequence reads: CSARGQTNYEQYF. As DNA, the CDR3 is TGCAGTGCTAGAGGGCAGACAAACTACGAGCAGTACTTC. J is TRBJ2-7 and V is TRBV20-1, with D unresolved. CDR1 is DFQATT and CDR2 is SNEGSKA in the germline V gene (reference sequence). This CDR3 is 13 amino acids long. Trimming removed 1 base at V and 3 bases at J, with 10 bases between.